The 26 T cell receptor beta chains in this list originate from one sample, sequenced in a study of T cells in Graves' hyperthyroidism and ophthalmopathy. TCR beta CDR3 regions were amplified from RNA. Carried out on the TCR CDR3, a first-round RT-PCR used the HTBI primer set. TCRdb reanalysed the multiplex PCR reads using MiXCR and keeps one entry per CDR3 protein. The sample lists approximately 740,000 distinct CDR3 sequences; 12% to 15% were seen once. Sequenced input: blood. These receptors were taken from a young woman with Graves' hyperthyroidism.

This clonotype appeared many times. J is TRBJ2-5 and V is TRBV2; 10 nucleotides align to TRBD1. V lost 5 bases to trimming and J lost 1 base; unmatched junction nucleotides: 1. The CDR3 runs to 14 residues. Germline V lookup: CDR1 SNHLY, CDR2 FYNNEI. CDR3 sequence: CASSWDRGQETQYF. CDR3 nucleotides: TGTGCCAGCAGTTGGGACAGGGGCCAAGAGACCCAGTACTTC.

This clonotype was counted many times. The CDR3 here is CASSSGAAQPQHF. The CDR3 DNA is TGTGCCAGCAGTTCAGGGGCTGCGCAGCCCCAGCATTTT. The rearrangement uses TRBV2 and TRBJ1-5, with D tentatively TRBD1 (6 bases). The length of the CDR3 is 13 residues. V shed 5 bases and J shed 7 bases, with 12 bases lying between them. In germline, CDR1 is SNHLY, CDR2 FYNNEI.

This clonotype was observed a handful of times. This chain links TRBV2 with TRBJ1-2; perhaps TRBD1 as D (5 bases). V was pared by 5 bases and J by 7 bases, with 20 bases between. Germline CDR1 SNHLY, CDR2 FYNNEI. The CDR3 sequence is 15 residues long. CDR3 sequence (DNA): TGTGCCAGCAGTCCCCTAACCGGGCTGGGGGGTGGCTACACCTTC. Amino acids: CASSPLTGLGGGYTF.

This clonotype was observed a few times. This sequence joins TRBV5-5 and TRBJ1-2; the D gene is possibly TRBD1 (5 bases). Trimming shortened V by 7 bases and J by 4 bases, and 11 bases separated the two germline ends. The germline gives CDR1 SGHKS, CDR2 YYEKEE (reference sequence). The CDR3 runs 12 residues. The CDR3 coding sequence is TGTGCCAGCGAGGGGCCCAGCTATGGCTACACCTTC. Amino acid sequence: CASEGPSYGYTF.

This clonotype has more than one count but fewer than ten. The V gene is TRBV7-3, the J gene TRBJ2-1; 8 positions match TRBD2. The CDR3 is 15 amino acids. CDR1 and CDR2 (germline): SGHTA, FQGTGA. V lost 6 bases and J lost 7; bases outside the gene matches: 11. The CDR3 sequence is CASSPSAGGSNEQFF. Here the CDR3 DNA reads TGTGCCAGCAGTCCCTCTGCGGGAGGTTCGAATGAGCAGTTCTTC.

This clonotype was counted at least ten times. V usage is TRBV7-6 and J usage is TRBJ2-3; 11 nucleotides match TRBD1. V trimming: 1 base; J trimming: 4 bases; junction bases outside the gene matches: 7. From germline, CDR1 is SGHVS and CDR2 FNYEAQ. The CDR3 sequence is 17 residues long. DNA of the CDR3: TGTGCCAGCAGCTTAGGGCCCGGACAGGGGGCCCCAGATACGCAGTATTTT. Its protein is CASSLGPGQGAPDTQYF.

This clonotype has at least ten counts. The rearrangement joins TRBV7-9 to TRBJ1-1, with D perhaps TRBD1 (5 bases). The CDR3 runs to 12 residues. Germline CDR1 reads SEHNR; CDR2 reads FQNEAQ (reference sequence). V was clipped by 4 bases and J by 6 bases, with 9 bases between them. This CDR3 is CASSWGRAEAFF. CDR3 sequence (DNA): TGTGCCAGCAGCTGGGGGAGGGCTGAAGCTTTCTTT.

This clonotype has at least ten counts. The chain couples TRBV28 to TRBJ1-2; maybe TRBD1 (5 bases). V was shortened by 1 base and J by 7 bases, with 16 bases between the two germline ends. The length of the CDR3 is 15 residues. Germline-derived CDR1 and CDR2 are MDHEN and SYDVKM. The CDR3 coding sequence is TGTGCCAGCAGTTTATCCCCGGGACGAACGGGTGGCTACACCTTC. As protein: CASSLSPGRTGGYTF.

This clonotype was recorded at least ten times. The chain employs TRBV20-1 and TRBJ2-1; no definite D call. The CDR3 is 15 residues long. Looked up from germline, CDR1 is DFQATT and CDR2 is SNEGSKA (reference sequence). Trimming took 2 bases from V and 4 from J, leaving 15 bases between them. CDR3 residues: CSARPPTAGYNEQFF. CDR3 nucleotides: TGCAGTGCTAGACCCCCGACGGCAGGATACAATGAGCAGTTCTTC.

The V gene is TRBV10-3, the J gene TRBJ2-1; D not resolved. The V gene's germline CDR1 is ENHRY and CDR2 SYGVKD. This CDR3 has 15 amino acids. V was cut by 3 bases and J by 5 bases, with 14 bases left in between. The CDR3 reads CAISEGRLRHNEQFF. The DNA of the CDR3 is TGTGCCATCAGTGAAGGGCGCTTACGGCACAATGAGCAGTTCTTC.

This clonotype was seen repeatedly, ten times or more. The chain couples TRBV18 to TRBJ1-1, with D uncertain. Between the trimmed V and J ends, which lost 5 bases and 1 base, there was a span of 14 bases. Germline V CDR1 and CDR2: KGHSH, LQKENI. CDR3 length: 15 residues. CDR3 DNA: TGTGCCAGCTCATTGACGGAGGATGCGAACACTGAAGCTTTCTTT. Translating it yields CASSLTEDANTEAFF. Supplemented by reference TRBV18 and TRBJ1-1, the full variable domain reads NAGVMQNPRHLVRRRGQEARLRCSPMKGHSHVYWYRQLPEEGLKFMVYLQKENIIDESGMPKERFSAEFPKEGPSILRIQQVVRGDSAAYFCASSLTEDANTEAFFGQGTRLTVV.

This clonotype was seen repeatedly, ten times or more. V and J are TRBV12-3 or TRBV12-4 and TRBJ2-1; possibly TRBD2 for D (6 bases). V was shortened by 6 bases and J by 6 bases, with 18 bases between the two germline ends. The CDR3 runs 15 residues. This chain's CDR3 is CASRYRLGSLNEQFF. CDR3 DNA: TGTGCCAGCAGATATCGACTAGGGTCCCTCAATGAGCAGTTCTTC.

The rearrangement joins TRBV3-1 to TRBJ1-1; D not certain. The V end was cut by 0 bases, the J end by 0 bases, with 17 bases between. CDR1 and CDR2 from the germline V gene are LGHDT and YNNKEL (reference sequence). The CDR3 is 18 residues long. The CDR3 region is CASSQDGFWWQLNTEAFF. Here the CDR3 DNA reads TGTGCCAGCAGCCAAGATGGGTTTTGGTGGCAGTTGAACACTGAAGCTTTCTTT. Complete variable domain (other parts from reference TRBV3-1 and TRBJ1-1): DTAVSQTPKYLVTQMGNDKSIKCEQNLGHDTMYWYKQDSKKFLKIMFSYNNKELIINETVPNRFSPKSPDKAHLNLHINSLELGDSAVYFCASSQDGFWWQLNTEAFFGQGTRLTVV.

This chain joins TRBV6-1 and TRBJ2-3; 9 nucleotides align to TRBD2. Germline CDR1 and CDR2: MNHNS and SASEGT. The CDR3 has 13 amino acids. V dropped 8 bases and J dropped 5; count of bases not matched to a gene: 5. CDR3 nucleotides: TGTGCCAGCGGGCGGCGGGAGGGAGATACGCAGTATTTT. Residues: CASGRREGDTQYF.

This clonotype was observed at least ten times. The CDR3 reads CASSSSGLAGPNTGELFF. For the CDR3, the DNA is TGTGCCAGCAGCTCTTCGGGACTAGCGGGACCGAACACCGGGGAGCTGTTTTTT. The chain couples TRBV7-3 to TRBJ2-2, with 13 nucleotides matching TRBD2. Trimming cost V 4 bases and J 0 bases; bases outside gene matches: 5. The CDR3 is 18 residues long. Germline values: CDR1 SGHTA, CDR2 FQGTGA.

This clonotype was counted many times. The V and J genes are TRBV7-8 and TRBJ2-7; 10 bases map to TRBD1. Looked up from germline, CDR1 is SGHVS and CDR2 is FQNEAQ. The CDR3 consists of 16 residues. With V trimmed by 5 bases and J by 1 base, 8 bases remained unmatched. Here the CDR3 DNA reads TGTGCCAGCAGCGTCAGACCGGGACAGGGGTCCTACGAGCAGTACTTC. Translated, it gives CASSVRPGQGSYEQYF.

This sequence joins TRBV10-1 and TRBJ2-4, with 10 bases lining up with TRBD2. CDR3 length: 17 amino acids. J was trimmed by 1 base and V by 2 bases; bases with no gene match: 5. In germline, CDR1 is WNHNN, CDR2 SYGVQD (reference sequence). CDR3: CASSEAGLADAKNIQYF. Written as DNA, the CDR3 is TGCGCCAGCAGTGAGGCCGGACTAGCGGACGCCAAAAACATTCAGTACTTC.

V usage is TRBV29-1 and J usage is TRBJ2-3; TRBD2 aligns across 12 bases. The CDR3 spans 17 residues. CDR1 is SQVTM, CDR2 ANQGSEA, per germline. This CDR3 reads CTLSGLAGGPSTDTQYF. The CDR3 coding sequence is TGCACCCTGAGTGGGCTAGCGGGAGGGCCAAGCACAGATACGCAGTATTTT.

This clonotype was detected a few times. This chain's CDR3 is CASTMSPNTEAFF. CDR3 DNA sequence: TGTGCCAGTACCATGTCTCCGAACACTGAAGCTTTCTTT. V usage is TRBV19 and J usage is TRBJ1-1; D is uncertain. The V end lost 7 bases, the J end lost 1 base, and 10 bases lay between the germline ends. The CDR3 covers 13 residues. Germline CDR1 and CDR2: LNHDA and SQIVND (reference sequence).

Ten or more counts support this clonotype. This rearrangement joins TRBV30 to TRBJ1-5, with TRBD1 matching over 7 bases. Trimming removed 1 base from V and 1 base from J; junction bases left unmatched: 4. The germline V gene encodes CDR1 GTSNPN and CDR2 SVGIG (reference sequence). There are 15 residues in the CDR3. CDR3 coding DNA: TGTGCCTGGAGTGGACAGGGTCGGAGCAATCAGCCCCAGCATTTT. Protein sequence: CAWSGQGRSNQPQHF.

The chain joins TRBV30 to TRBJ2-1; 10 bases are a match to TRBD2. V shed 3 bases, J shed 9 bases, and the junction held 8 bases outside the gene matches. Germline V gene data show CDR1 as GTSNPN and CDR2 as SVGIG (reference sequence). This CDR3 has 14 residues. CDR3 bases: TGTGCCTGGAGAACTAGCGGGGCGGCTCTTGAGCAGTTCTTC. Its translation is CAWRTSGAALEQFF.

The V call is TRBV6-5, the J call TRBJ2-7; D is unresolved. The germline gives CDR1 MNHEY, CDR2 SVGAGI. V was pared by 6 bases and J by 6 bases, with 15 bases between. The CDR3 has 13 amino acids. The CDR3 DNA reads TGTGCCAGCAGGTACAGATCGGCAGGCGAGCAGTACTTC. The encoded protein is CASRYRSAGEQYF.

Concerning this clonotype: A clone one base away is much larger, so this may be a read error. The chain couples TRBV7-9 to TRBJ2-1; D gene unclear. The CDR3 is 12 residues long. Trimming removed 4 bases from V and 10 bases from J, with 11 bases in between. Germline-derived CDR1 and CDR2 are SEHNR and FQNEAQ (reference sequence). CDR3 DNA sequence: TGTGCCAGCAGCTCTTACGGGCACGAGCAGTTCTTC. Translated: CASSSYGHEQFF.

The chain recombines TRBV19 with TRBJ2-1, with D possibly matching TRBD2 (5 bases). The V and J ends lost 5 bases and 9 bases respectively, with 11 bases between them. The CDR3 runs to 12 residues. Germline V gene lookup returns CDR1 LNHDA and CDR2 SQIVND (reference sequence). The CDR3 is CASSPRVGEQFF. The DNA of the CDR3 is TGTGCCAGTAGTCCGCGGGTAGGTGAGCAGTTCTTC. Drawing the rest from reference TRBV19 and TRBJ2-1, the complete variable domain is DGGITQSPKYLFRKEGQNVTLSCEQNLNHDAMYWYRQDPGQGLRLIYYSQIVNDFQKGDIAEGYSVSREKKESFPLTVTSAQKNPTAFYLCASSPRVGEQFFGPGTRLTVL.

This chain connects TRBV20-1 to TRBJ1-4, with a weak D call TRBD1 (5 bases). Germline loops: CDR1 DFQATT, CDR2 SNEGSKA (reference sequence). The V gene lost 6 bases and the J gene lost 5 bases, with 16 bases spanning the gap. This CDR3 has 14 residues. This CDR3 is CSASTGGVNEKLFF. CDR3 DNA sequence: TGCAGTGCCAGCACAGGAGGCGTAAATGAAAAACTGTTTTTT.

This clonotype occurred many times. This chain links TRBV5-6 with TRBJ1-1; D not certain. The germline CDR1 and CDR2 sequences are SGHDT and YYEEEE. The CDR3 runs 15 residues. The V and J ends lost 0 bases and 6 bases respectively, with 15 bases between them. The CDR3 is CASSLGAVPGAEAFF. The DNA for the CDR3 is TGTGCCAGCAGCTTGGGGGCAGTCCCCGGGGCTGAAGCTTTCTTT.